This TCR beta chain appears in the sequencing data of a study of cytomegalovirus exposure and HLA in healthy donors. Whole-study context: An analysis done earlier identified 120 million or so unique TCR beta sequences from 150 million to 200 million T cells. Tens of millions of unique TCRs from HLA-typed donors made up an early data release. Whole-study findings and limits: Earlier analysis yielded a pattern in which most TCR beta V segments were productive about 90% or about 30% of the time. Presence/absence analyses rested on an assumption that sequencing depth was roughly uniform across donors.

In the PCR, 60 Vbeta and 13 Jbeta primers were used. Clones were read by immunoSEQ multiplex PCR, and TCRdb kept only the in-frame ones, dropping some. The repertoire includes around 190,000 clones, about 77% of them detected once, and under 2.5% sits in the top ten. Comment on this clone: The antigen is not known.

The TCR was taken from a man in his sixties in good health and CMV-seronegative. Sequenced sample: PBMCs.

CDR3: CASSPNTGGARGYTF. The CDR3 DNA sequence: TGTGCCAGCAGTCCTAATACAGGGGGCGCGCGGGGCTACACCTTC. V is TRBV2 and J is TRBJ1-2, with 9 bases fitting TRBD1. J lost 8 bases, V lost 5 bases, and 12 bases had no gene match. CDR1 is SNHLY, CDR2 FYNNEI, per germline. The CDR3 length is 15 residues.